The present T cell receptor beta chain was sequenced within a study of blood T cell repertoires in COVID-19. The wider study: There were acute and convalescent COVID-19 samples, and they came from the United States, Italy and Spain.

V was cut by 0 bases and J by 0 bases, with 9 bases left in between. This CDR3 contains 16 residues. In germline, CDR1 is SGHRS, CDR2 YFSETQ. Which cohort a participant joined came from the clinical history participants gave. Cohort 3 recovery required two negative PCRs, clearance, or symptom resolution. TCRdb keeps only in-frame clones here, not all; method: immunoSEQ multiplex PCR. The sample carries some 260,000 clones, about nine tenths recorded once. The TCR was taken from a man aged 40-49 years who had recovered from COVID-19. V and J are TRBV5-1 and TRBJ2-2, with D perhaps TRBD1 (5 bases). Specimen: PBMCs or T cells enriched from blood (not recorded which). The CDR3 DNA reads as TGCGCCAGCAGCTTGGGGGCAGGGTCGAACACCGGGGAGCTGTTTTTT. Translated: CASSLGAGSNTGELFF.